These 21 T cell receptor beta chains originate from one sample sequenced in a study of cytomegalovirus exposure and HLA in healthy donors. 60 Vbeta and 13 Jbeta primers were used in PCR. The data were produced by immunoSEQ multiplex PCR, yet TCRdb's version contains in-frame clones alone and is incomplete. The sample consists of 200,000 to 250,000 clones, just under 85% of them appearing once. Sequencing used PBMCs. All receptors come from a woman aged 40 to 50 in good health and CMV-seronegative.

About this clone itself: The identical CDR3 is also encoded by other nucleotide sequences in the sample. The CDR3 spells CASSLTGGTEAFF. For the CDR3, the DNA is TGTGCCAGCAGCTTAACAGGGGGCACTGAAGCTTTCTTT. The V call is TRBV7-3, the J call TRBJ1-1, with D perhaps matching TRBD1 (6 bases). The germline V gene encodes CDR1 SGHTA and CDR2 FQGTGA. The CDR3 is made up of 13 amino acids. Trimming cost V 0 bases and J 4 bases, with 6 bases left between them.

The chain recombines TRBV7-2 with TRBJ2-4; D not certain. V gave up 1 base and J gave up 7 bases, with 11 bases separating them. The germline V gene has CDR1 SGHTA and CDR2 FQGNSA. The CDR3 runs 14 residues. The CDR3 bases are TGTGCCAGCAGCTTAGGCGACTCTGGGAACATTCAGTACTTC. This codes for CASSLGDSGNIQYF. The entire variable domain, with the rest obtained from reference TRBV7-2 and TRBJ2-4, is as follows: GAGVSQSPSNKVTEKGKDVELRCDPISGHTALYWYRQSLGQGLEFLIYFQGNSAPDKSGLPSDRFSAERTGGSVSTLTIQRTQQEDSAVYLCASSLGDSGNIQYFGAGTRLSVL.

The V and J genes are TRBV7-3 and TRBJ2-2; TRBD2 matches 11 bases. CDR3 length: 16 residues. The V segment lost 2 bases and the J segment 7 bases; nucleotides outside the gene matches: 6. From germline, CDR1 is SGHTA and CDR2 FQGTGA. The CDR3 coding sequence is TGTGCCAGCAGCTTAGTAGCGGGGGGGCCTGACGGGGAGCTGTTTTTT. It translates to CASSLVAGGPDGELFF.

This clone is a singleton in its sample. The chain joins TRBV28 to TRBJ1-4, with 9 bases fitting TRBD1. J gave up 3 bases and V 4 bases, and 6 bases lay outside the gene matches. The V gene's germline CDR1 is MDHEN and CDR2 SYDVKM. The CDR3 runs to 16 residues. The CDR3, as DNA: TGTGCCAGCAGTTCAAGACGGACAGGGGCTAATGAAAAACTGTTTTTT. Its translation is CASSSRRTGANEKLFF.

CDR3 bases: TGTGCCAGCAGTCCCCCCTCAGGGGCGGCTGGAAACACCATATATTTT. This sequence encodes CASSPPSGAAGNTIYF. V and J are TRBV7-9 and TRBJ1-3; tentative D call: TRBD1 (6 bases). V lost 6 bases and J lost 2, with 17 bases in between. The V gene's germline CDR1 is SEHNR and CDR2 FQNEAQ (reference sequence). The CDR3 loop spans 16 amino acids.

The CDR3 coding sequence is TGTGCCAGCTCACAAGCGATTAATGAAAAACTGTTTTTT. Residues: CASSQAINEKLFF. The chain is built from TRBV6-5 and TRBJ1-4, with D uncertain. The germline CDR1 and CDR2 sequences are MNHEY and SVGAGI. The CDR3 sequence is 13 residues long. The V gene lost 8 bases and the J gene lost 4 bases, with 11 bases spanning the gap.

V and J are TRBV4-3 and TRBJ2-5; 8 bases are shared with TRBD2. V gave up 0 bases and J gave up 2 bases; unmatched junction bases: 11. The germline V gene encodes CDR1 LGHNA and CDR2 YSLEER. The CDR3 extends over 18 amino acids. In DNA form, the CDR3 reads TGCGCCAGCAGCCAAGAGGCCCGAGGCCGGGGGGGTCAAGAGACCCAGTACTTC. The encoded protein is CASSQEARGRGGQETQYF.

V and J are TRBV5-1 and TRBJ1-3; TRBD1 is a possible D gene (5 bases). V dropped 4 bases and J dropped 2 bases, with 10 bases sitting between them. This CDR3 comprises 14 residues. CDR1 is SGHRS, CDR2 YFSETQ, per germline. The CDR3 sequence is CASSLDSAGNTIYF. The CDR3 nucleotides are TGCGCCAGCAGCCTAGACAGTGCTGGAAACACCATATATTTT.

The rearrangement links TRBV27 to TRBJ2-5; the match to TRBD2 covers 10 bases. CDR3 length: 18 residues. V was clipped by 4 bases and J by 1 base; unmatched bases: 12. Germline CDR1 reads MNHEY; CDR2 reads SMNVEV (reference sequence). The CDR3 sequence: CASSSRPSGGPSQETQYF. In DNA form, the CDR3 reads TGTGCCAGCAGTTCTAGGCCTAGCGGGGGCCCTTCCCAAGAGACCCAGTACTTC.

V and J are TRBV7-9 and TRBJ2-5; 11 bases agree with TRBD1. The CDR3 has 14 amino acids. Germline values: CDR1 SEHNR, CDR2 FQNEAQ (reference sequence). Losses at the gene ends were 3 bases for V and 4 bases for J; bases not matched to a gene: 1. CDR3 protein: CASSLDRGPETQYF. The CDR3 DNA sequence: TGTGCCAGCAGCTTGGACAGGGGGCCAGAGACCCAGTACTTC.

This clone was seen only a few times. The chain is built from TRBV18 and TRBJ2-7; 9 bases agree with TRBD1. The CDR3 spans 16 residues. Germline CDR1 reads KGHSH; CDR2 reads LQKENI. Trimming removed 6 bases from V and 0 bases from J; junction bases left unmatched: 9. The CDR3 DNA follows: TGTGCCAGCTCCGCCATGGGACAGGGAAGCTCCTACGAGCAGTACTTC. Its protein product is CASSAMGQGSSYEQYF.

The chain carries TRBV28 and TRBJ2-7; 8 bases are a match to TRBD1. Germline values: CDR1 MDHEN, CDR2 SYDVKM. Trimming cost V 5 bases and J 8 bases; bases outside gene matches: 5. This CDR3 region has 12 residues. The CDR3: CASSPGTGQQYF. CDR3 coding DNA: TGTGCCAGCAGTCCCGGGACAGGACAGCAGTACTTC.

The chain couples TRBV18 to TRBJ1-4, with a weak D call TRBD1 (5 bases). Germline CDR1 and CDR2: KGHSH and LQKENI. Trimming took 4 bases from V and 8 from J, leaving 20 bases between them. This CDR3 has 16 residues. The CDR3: CASSLEREGLGEKLFF. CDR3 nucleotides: TGTGCCAGCTCACTGGAGAGGGAGGGGCTGGGAGAAAAACTGTTTTTT.

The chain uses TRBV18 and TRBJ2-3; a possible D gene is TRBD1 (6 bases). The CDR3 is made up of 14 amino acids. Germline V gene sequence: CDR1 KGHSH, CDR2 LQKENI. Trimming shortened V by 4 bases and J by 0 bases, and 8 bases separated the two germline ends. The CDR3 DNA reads TGTGCCAGCTCACAGGACAGAAGCACAGATACGCAGTATTTT. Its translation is CASSQDRSTDTQYF.

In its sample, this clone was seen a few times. The CDR3 DNA follows: TGCGCCAGCAGCCGCCGCGACATTGGTGGTTCACCCCTCCACTTT. It is translated as CASSRRDIGGSPLHF. This chain joins TRBV4-1 and TRBJ1-6; D remains ambiguous. Trimming pared 4 bases from V and 9 bases from J, leaving 16 bases between. Per germline, CDR1 MGHRA and CDR2 YSYEKL. CDR3 length: 15 residues.

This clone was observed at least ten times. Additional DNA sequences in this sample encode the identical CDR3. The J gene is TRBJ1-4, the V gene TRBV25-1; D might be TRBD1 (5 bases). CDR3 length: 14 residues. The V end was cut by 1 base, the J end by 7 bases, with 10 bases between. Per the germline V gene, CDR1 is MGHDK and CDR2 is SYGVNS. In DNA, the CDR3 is TGTGCCAGCAGTGAATCAGGGTCTGGTGAAAAACTGTTTTTT. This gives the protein CASSESGSGEKLFF.

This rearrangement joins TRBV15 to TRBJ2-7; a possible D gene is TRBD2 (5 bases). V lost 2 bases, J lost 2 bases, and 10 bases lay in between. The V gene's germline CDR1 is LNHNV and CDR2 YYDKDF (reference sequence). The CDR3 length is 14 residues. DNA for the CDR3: TGTGCCACCAGCAGACTTGCCGGGGCCTACGAGCAGTACTTC. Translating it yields CATSRLAGAYEQYF.

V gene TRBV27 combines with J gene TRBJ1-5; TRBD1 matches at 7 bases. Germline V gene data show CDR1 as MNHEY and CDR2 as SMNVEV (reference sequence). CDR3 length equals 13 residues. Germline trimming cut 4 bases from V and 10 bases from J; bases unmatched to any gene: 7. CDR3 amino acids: CASSSKTGTPQHF. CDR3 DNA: TGTGCCAGCAGTTCCAAGACAGGGACCCCCCAGCATTTT.

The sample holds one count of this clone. In DNA form, the CDR3 reads TGTGCCAGCAGCCACGACAGCTACGAGCAGTACTTC. Residues: CASSHDSYEQYF. This chain connects TRBV4-2 to TRBJ2-7, with D perhaps matching TRBD1 (5 bases). Germline CDR1 and CDR2: LGHNA and YNFKEQ. V lost 3 bases and J lost 3, with 6 bases in between. The CDR3 runs 12 residues.

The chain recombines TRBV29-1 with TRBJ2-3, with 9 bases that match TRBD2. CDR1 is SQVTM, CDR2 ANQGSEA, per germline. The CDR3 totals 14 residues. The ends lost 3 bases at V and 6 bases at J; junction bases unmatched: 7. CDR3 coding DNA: TGCAGCGTTGATGGGACTAGCACCTCCGATACGCAGTATTTT. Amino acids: CSVDGTSTSDTQYF.

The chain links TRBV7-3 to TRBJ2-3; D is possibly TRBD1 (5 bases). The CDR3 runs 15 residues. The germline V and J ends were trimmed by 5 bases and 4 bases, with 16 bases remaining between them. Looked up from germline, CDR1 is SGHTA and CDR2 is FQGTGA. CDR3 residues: CASSGMGHHADTQYF. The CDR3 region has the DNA TGTGCCAGCAGCGGGATGGGGCATCACGCAGATACGCAGTATTTT. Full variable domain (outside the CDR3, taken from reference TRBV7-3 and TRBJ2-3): GAGVSQTPSNKVTEKGKYVELRCDPISGHTALYWYRQSLGQGPEFLIYFQGTGAADDSGLPNDRFFAVRPEGSVSTLKIQRTERGDSAVYLCASSGMGHHADTQYFGPGTRLTVL.